One and the same sample provided the 18 T cell receptor beta chains below, sequenced in a study of blood T cell repertoires in COVID-19. The assay was immunoSEQ multiplex PCR, and TCRdb's table has in-frame clones only and misses some. The sample includes 170,000 or so clones, 85% to 90% of them seen just once. Sequencing was carried out using peripheral blood. The receptors derive from a man aged 45-65 years with active or convalescent COVID-19.

V is TRBV18 and J is TRBJ2-5; the D is unclear. V was shortened by 3 bases and J by 4 bases, with 12 bases between the two germline ends. The CDR3 runs 14 residues. Per the germline V gene, CDR1 is KGHSH and CDR2 is LQKENI. The CDR3, as DNA: TGTGCCAGCTCACCTAGAGACAAGAGAGAGACCCAGTACTTC. Translation gives CASSPRDKRETQYF.

The genes are TRBV5-6 and TRBJ1-2; D remains unclear. Trimming pared 0 bases from V and 8 bases from J, leaving 14 bases between. CDR3 length equals 14 residues. CDR1 and CDR2 from the germline V gene are SGHDT and YYEEEE. CDR3 protein: CASSLVDGVSGYTF. For the CDR3, the DNA is TGTGCCAGCAGCTTGGTGGACGGGGTGAGCGGCTACACCTTC.

This clone was observed a few times. The chain combines TRBV7-9 with TRBJ1-6; TRBD1 is a possible D gene (6 bases). Germline loops: CDR1 SEHNR, CDR2 FQNEAQ (reference sequence). The CDR3 is 13 amino acids. With 4 bases removed from V and 8 bases from J, the gap between germline ends came to 9 bases. The CDR3 nucleotides read TGTGCCAGCAGCTCTGGGACATATTCACCCCTCCACTTT. Protein product: CASSSGTYSPLHF.

This clone has only one observation. Here the CDR3 DNA reads TGTGCCAGCTCACCCTCGAACAGGCACGAGCAGTACTTC. It specifies CASSPSNRHEQYF. This chain connects TRBV18 to TRBJ2-7; TRBD1 is a possible D gene (5 bases). The V gene's germline CDR1 is KGHSH and CDR2 LQKENI. V lost 3 bases to trimming and J lost 5 bases, with 11 bases between them. CDR3 size: 13 residues.

The chain is built from TRBV7-2 and TRBJ2-7, with D possibly matching TRBD1 (5 bases). Germline CDR1 and CDR2: SGHTA and FQGNSA. Trimming cost V 2 bases and J 0 bases, with 8 bases left between them. This CDR3 is built from 14 residues. The CDR3 is CASSLQGNSYEQYF. In nucleotides, the CDR3 is TGTGCCAGCAGCTTACAGGGCAACTCCTACGAGCAGTACTTC.

The chain links TRBV7-6 to TRBJ1-1; TRBD1 matches at 7 bases. The CDR3 length is 14 residues. Unmatched junction bases numbered 5, after V lost 1 base and J lost 6 bases. Germline V gives CDR1 SGHVS, CDR2 FNYEAQ. CDR3 coding DNA: TGTGCCAGCAGCTTAGGACAGGGTGGGGCTGAAGCTTTCTTT. This translates into CASSLGQGGAEAFF.

The chain joins TRBV14 to TRBJ2-7; D uncertain. CDR3 length: 14 amino acids. CDR1 and CDR2 (germline): SGHDN, FVKESK. Trimming left V 1 base short and J 3 bases short, with 10 bases between. CDR3 DNA: TGTGCCAGCAGCCAAGCTCACCTATACTACGAGCAGTACTTC. It codes for CASSQAHLYYEQYF.

This clone was recorded once. V gene TRBV19 combines with J gene TRBJ2-2, with 11 bases lining up with TRBD2. Unmatched junction bases numbered 4, after V lost 0 bases and J lost 7 bases. The CDR3 totals 16 residues. Germline V CDR1 and CDR2: LNHDA, SQIVND (reference sequence). CDR3 sequence: CASSIDSGGAGGELFF. The CDR3 DNA reads TGTGCCAGTAGTATAGATAGCGGGGGGGCCGGCGGGGAGCTGTTTTTT.

The chain employs TRBV9 and TRBJ2-1; D is perhaps TRBD2 (5 bases). The CDR3 extends over 14 amino acids. Looked up from germline, CDR1 is SGDLS and CDR2 is YYNGEE. V was clipped by 2 bases and J by 9 bases, with 15 bases between them. CDR3 protein: CASSVGNYYGEQFF. The CDR3 DNA follows: TGTGCCAGCAGCGTCGGGAATTACTACGGTGAGCAGTTCTTC.

The J gene is TRBJ2-1, the V gene TRBV21-1; the D call of TRBD1 is as the table states it, not checked on the DNA. TRBV21-1 is classified as a pseudogene. The CDR3 length is 16 residues. This CDR3 reads CASSKGAGAPHNEQFF. Written as DNA, the CDR3 is TGTGCCAGCAGCAAAGGGGCAGGGGCGCCCCACAATGAGCAGTTCTTC.

The chain combines TRBV6-5 with TRBJ2-1, with 8 bases lining up with TRBD2. With 6 bases clipped from V and 4 bases from J, the junction kept 8 bases outside the gene matches. The CDR3 is 15 residues long. Germline CDR1 is MNHEY and CDR2 is SVGAGI. DNA for the CDR3: TGTGCCAGCAGGACGGTCGCGGGGGGATACAATGAGCAGTTCTTC. This sequence encodes CASRTVAGGYNEQFF.

The CDR3 reads CASGLEQGGYNEQFF. The CDR3, as DNA: TGTGCTAGTGGTTTAGAACAGGGCGGCTACAATGAGCAGTTCTTC. This chain joins TRBV12-5 and TRBJ2-1; D possibly corresponds to TRBD1 (6 bases). Deletions cut 3 bases from V and 3 bases from J, with 12 bases between. Looked up from germline, CDR1 is LGHNT and CDR2 is FRNRAP. The CDR3 consists of 15 residues.

V gene TRBV4-1 combines with J gene TRBJ1-1; the D is unclear. Trimming cost V 4 bases and J 0 bases, with 6 bases left between them. The length of the CDR3 is 13 residues. Germline loops: CDR1 MGHRA, CDR2 YSYEKL. CDR3 coding DNA: TGCGCCAGCAGCCGAACAATGAACACTGAAGCTTTCTTT. This translates into CASSRTMNTEAFF.

The V call is TRBV28, the J call TRBJ2-7; perhaps TRBD1 as D (5 bases). The CDR3 is made up of 11 amino acids. V gave up 6 bases and J gave up 4 bases, with 7 bases separating them. The germline gives CDR1 MDHEN, CDR2 SYDVKM. The CDR3 spells CASRDRYEQYF. The DNA of the CDR3 is TGTGCCAGCAGAGACAGATACGAGCAGTACTTC.

The V and J genes are TRBV28 and TRBJ1-5; D call uncertain. The V and J ends lost 6 bases and 0 bases respectively, with 9 bases between them. CDR1 is MDHEN and CDR2 is SYDVKM in the germline V gene. The CDR3 covers 14 residues. CDR3 protein: CASSLQYSNQPQHF. DNA of the CDR3: TGTGCCAGCAGCCTACAGTATAGCAATCAGCCCCAGCATTTT. The complete variable domain, with remaining parts taken from reference TRBV28 and TRBJ1-5, reads DVKVTQSSRYLVKRTGEKVFLECVQDMDHENMFWYRQDPGLGLRLIYFSYDVKMKEKGDIPEGYSVSREKKERFSLILESASTNQTSMYLCASSLQYSNQPQHFGDGTRLSIL.

This clone was seen ten or more times. The chain combines TRBV18 with TRBJ1-2; D is undetermined. Between the trimmed V and J ends, which lost 2 bases and 2 bases, there was a span of 9 bases. The CDR3 has 14 amino acids. Germline V gene data show CDR1 as KGHSH and CDR2 as LQKENI. CDR3 nucleotide sequence: TGTGCCAGCTCACCATTTGACACGAACTATGGCTACACCTTC. Its protein product is CASSPFDTNYGYTF.

The V gene is TRBV7-9, the J gene TRBJ1-6; D gene uncertain. The CDR3 loop spans 15 amino acids. V lost 3 bases and J lost 7, with 13 bases in between. Germline assignment: CDR1 SEHNR and CDR2 FQNEAQ (reference sequence). The CDR3 sequence is CASSFILSGNSPLHF. In DNA, the CDR3 is TGTGCCAGCAGCTTCATACTCTCGGGGAATTCACCCCTCCACTTT.

This clone was picked up one time. This chain joins TRBV7-3 and TRBJ2-2, with D tentatively TRBD2 (5 bases). CDR3 size: 14 residues. Germline CDR1 is SGHTA and CDR2 is FQGTGA. V dropped 2 bases and J dropped 5 bases, with 9 bases sitting between them. The CDR3 bases are TGTGCCAGCAGCTTAGCTAGCCTGACCGGGGAGCTGTTTTTT. As protein: CASSLASLTGELFF. Full variable domain (rest looked up from reference TRBV7-3 and TRBJ2-2): GAGVSQTPSNKVTEKGKYVELRCDPISGHTALYWYRQSLGQGPEFLIYFQGTGAADDSGLPNDRFFAVRPEGSVSTLKIQRTERGDSAVYLCASSLASLTGELFFGEGSRLTVL.